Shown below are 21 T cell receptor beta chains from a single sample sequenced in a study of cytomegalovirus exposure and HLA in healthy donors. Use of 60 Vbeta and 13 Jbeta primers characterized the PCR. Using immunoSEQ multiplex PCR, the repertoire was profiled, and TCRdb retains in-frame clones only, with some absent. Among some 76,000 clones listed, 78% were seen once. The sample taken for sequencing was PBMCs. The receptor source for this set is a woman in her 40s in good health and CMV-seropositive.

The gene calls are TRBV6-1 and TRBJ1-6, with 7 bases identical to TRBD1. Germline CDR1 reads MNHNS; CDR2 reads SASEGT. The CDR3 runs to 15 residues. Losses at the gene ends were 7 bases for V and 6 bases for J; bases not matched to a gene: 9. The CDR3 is CASTPGTVGNSPLHF. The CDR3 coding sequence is TGTGCCAGCACCCCGGGGACAGTGGGTAATTCACCCCTCCACTTT.

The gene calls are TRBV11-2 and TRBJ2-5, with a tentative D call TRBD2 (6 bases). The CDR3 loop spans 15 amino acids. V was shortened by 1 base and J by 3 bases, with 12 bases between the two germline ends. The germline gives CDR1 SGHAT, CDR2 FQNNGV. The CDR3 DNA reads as TGTGCCAGCAGCTTAGTTGGTCGGGGGAAAGAGACCCAGTACTTC. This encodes CASSLVGRGKETQYF.

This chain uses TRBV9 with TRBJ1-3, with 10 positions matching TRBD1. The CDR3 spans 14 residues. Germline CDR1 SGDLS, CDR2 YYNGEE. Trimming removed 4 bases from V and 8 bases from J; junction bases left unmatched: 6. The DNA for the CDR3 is TGTGCCAGCAGCACTTTAGGACAGGGGGACACCATATATTTT. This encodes CASSTLGQGDTIYF. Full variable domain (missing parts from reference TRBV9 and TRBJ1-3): DSGVTQTPKHLITATGQRVTLRCSPRSGDLSVYWYQQSLDQGLQFLIQYYNGEERAKGNILERFSAQQFPDLHSELNLSSLELGDSALYFCASSTLGQGDTIYFGEGSWLTVV.

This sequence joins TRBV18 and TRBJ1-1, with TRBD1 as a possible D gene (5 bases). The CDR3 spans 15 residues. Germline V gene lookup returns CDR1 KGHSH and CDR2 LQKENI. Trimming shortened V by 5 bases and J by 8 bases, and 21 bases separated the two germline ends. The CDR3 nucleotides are TGTGCCAGCTCAGCTCCCTCGCAGGGAAAGGGCGAAGCTTTCTTT. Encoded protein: CASSAPSQGKGEAFF.

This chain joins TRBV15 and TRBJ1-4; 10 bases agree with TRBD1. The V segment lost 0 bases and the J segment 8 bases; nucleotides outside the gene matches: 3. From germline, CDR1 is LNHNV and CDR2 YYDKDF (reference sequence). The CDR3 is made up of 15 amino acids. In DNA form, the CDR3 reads TGTGCCACCAGCAGAGATCGGGACAGGGGCGAAAAACTGTTTTTT. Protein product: CATSRDRDRGEKLFF.

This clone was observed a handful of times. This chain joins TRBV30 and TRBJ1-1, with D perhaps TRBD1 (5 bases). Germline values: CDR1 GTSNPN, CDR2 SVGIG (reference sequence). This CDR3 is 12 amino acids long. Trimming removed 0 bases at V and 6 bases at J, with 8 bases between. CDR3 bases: TGTGCCTGGAGTGTACGGGGGGCTGAAGCTTTCTTT. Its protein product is CAWSVRGAEAFF.

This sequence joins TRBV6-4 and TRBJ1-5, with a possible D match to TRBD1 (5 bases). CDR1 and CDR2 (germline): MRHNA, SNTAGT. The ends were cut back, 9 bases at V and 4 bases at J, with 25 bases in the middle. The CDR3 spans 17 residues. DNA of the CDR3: TGTGCCAGTGAGAAGGAACAGGAGGGTTTTGGGAATCAGCCCCAGCATTTT. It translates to CASEKEQEGFGNQPQHF.

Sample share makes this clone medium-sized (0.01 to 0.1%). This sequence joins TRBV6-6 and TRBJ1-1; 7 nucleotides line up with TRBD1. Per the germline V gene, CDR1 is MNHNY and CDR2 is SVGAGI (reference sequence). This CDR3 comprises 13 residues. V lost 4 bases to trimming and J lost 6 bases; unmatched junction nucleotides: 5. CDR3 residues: CASSFGTDSEAFF. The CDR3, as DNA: TGTGCCAGCAGTTTCGGGACAGACTCTGAAGCTTTCTTT.

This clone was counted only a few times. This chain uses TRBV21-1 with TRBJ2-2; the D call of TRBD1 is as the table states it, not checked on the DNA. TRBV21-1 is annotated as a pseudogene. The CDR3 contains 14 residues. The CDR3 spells CASSQGKISGELFF. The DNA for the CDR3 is TGTGCCAGCTCCCAGGGTAAGATATCCGGGGAGCTGTTTTTT.

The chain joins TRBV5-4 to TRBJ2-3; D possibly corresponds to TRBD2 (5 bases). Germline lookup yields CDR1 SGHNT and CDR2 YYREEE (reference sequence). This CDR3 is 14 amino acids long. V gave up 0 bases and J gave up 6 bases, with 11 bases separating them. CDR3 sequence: CASSLAGVSDTQYF. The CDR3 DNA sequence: TGTGCCAGCAGCTTGGCCGGGGTGTCTGATACGCAGTATTTT.

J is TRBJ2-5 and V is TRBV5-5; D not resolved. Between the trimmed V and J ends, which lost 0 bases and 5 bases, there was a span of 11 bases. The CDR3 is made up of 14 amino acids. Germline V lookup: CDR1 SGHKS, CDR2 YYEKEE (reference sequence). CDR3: CASSLGVGEETQYF. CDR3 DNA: TGTGCCAGCAGCTTGGGAGTAGGAGAGGAGACCCAGTACTTC.

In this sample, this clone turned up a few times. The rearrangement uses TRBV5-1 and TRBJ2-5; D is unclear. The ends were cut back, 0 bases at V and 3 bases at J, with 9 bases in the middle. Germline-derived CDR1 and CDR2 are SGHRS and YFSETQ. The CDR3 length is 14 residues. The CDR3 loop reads CASSLAIAEETQYF. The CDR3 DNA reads TGCGCCAGCAGCTTGGCCATAGCAGAAGAGACCCAGTACTTC.

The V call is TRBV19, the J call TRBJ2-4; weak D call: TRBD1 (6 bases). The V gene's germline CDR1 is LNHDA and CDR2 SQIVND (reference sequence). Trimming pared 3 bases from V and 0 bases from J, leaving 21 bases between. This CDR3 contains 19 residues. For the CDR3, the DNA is TGTGCCAGTAGTATCACCACCACTCCGACAGGTCTAGCCAAAAACATTCAGTACTTC. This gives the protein CASSITTTPTGLAKNIQYF. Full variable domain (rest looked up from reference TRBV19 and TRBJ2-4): DGGITQSPKYLFRKEGQNVTLSCEQNLNHDAMYWYRQDPGQGLRLIYYSQIVNDFQKGDIAEGYSVSREKKESFPLTVTSAQKNPTAFYLCASSITTTPTGLAKNIQYFGAGTRLSVL.

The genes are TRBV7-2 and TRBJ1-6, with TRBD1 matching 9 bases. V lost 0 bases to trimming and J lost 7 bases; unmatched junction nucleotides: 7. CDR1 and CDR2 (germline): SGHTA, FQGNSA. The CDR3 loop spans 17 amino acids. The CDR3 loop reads CASSLAMGQGNNSPLHF. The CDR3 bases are TGTGCCAGCAGCTTAGCGATGGGACAGGGAAACAATTCACCCCTCCACTTT.

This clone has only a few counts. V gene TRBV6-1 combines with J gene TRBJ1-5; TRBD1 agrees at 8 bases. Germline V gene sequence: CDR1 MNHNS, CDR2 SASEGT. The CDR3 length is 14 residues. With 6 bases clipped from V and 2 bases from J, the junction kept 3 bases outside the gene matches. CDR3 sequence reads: CASRRQGRNQPQHF. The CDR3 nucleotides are TGTGCCAGCAGAAGACAGGGGCGCAATCAGCCCCAGCATTTT.

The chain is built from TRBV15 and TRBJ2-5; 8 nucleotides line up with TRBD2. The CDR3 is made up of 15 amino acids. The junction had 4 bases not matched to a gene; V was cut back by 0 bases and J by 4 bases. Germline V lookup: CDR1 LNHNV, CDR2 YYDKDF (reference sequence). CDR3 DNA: TGTGCCACCAGCAGAGATAGTCTAGCGGGAGAGACCCAGTACTTC. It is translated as CATSRDSLAGETQYF.

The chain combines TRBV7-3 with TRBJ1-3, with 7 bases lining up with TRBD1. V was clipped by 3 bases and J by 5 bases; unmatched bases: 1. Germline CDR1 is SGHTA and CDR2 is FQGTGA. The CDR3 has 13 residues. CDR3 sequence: CASSLTGRNTIYF. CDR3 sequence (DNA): TGTGCCAGCAGCTTGACAGGGAGAAACACCATATATTTT.

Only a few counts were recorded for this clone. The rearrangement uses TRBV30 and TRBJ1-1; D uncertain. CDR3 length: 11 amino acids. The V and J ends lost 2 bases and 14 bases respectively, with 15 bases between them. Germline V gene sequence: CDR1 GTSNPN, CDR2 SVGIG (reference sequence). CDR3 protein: CAWSTGVGDFF. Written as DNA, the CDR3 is TGTGCCTGGAGTACCGGGGTGGGTGACTTCTTT. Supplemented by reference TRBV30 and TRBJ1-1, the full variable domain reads SQTIHQWPATLVQPVGSPLSLECTVEGTSNPNLYWYRQAAGRGLQLLFYSVGIGQISSEVPQNLSASRPQDRQFILSSKKLLLSDSGFYLCAWSTGVGDFFGQGTRLTVV.

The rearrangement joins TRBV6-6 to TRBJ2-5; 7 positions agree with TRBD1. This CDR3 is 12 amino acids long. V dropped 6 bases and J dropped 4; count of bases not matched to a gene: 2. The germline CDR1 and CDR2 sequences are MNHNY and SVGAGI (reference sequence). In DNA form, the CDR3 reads TGTGCCAGCAGCCCAGGGGGAGAGACCCAGTACTTC. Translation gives CASSPGGETQYF.

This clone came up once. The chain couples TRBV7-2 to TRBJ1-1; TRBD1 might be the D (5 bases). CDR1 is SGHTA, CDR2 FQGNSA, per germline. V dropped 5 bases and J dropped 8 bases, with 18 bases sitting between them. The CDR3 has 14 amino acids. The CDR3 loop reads CASSGWTPHREAFF. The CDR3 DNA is TGTGCCAGCAGCGGTTGGACACCTCATAGAGAAGCTTTCTTT.

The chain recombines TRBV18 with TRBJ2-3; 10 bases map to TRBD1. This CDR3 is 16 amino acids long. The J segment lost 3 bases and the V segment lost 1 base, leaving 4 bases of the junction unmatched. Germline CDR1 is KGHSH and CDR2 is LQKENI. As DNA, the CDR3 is TGTGCCAGCTCACCACGACAGGGGGCTGGGACAGATACGCAGTATTTT. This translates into CASSPRQGAGTDTQYF.